Shown below are 30 T cell receptor beta chains from a single sample sequenced in a study of blood T cell repertoires in COVID-19. The data were produced by immunoSEQ multiplex PCR, yet TCRdb's version contains in-frame clones alone and is incomplete. The sample consists of about 140,000 clones, 88% of them appearing once. The source material was peripheral blood. The receptors stem from a man between 50 and 59 years old with active or convalescent COVID-19.

The rearrangement links TRBV11-2 to TRBJ1-3, with a possible D match to TRBD1 (6 bases). Trimming cost V 5 bases and J 0 bases, with 17 bases left between them. The CDR3 totals 17 residues. Germline lookup yields CDR1 SGHAT and CDR2 FQNNGV. CDR3: CASSPAGTRFSGNTIYF. The CDR3 DNA sequence: TGTGCCAGCAGCCCGGCCGGGACAAGATTCTCTGGAAACACCATATATTTT.

The chain has TRBV5-6 and TRBJ2-2; 8 nucleotides agree with TRBD1. Looked up from germline, CDR1 is SGHDT and CDR2 is YYEEEE. The CDR3 is 13 residues long. V shed 0 bases, J shed 13 bases, and the junction held 5 bases outside the gene matches. The CDR3 loop reads CASSLGQGRLLFF. In nucleotides, the CDR3 is TGTGCCAGCAGCTTGGGACAGGGGCGGTTGCTGTTTTTT.

This clone has just one count. The rearrangement joins TRBV5-1 to TRBJ1-5; 9 nucleotides align to TRBD1. Germline trimming cut 4 bases from V and 6 bases from J; bases unmatched to any gene: 11. Germline lookup yields CDR1 SGHRS and CDR2 YFSETQ. CDR3 length: 16 amino acids. The CDR3 reads CASSPLGQGSGQPQHF. The CDR3 DNA follows: TGCGCCAGCAGCCCCCTCGGACAGGGGTCGGGTCAGCCCCAGCATTTT. Full variable domain (missing parts from reference TRBV5-1 and TRBJ1-5): KAGVTQTPRYLIKTRGQQVTLSCSPISGHRSVSWYQQTPGQGLQFLFEYFSETQRNKGNFPGRFSGRQFSNSRSEMNVSTLELGDSALYLCASSPLGQGSGQPQHFGDGTRLSIL.

J is TRBJ2-7 and V is TRBV24-1; TRBD1 agrees at 7 bases. Germline trimming cut 6 bases from V and 4 bases from J; bases unmatched to any gene: 14. This CDR3 comprises 16 residues. Germline-derived CDR1 and CDR2 are KGHDR and SFDVKD. CDR3 bases: TGTGCCACCAGTCCCGATACCGGGACAGAATTATACGAGCAGTACTTC. This sequence encodes CATSPDTGTELYEQYF.

This clone showed up just a few times. CDR3 protein: CASRQGSNQPQHF. CDR3 coding DNA: TGTGCCAGCAGACAGGGGAGCAATCAGCCCCAGCATTTT. The genes are TRBV12-3 or TRBV12-4 and TRBJ1-5, with 7 bases aligning to TRBD1. The CDR3 loop spans 13 amino acids. The trim removed 6 bases at V and 1 base at J, leaving 0 bases unmatched.

The rearrangement links TRBV6-4 to TRBJ2-3; TRBD1 matches at 9 bases. This CDR3 comprises 14 residues. V shed 5 bases and J 6 bases; nucleotides not matched to a gene: 6. Per the germline V gene, CDR1 is MRHNA and CDR2 is SNTAGT. CDR3 residues: CASSLQGATDTQYF. The CDR3 coding sequence is TGTGCCAGCAGTCTACAGGGGGCAACCGATACGCAGTATTTT.

The chain's CDR3 is CASSLNSRNRGGAYEQYF. The CDR3 DNA follows: TGTGCCAGCAGTTTAAACTCACGAAACAGGGGGGGTGCCTACGAGCAGTACTTC. J is TRBJ2-7 and V is TRBV28, with D tentatively TRBD1 (8 bases). The V and J ends lost 2 bases and 2 bases respectively, with 22 bases between them. The CDR3 sequence is 18 residues long. CDR1 and CDR2 (germline): MDHEN, SYDVKM.

This clone has only a few counts. V is TRBV10-3 and J is TRBJ2-7; 10 nucleotides agree with TRBD2. Germline V gene sequence: CDR1 ENHRY, CDR2 SYGVKD. J was trimmed by 7 bases and V by 6 bases; bases with no gene match: 9. CDR3 length: 14 residues. CDR3 coding DNA: TGTGCCATCAGGAGGACTAGCGGAGCTAGGGAGCAGTACTTC. The encoded protein is CAIRRTSGAREQYF.

The V gene is TRBV28, the J gene TRBJ1-1; the match to TRBD1 covers 7 bases. Germline V CDR1 and CDR2: MDHEN, SYDVKM. V shed 6 bases, J shed 0 bases, and the junction held 7 bases outside the gene matches. The CDR3 contains 15 residues. The CDR3 is CASRSHRGVNTEAFF. CDR3 bases: TGTGCCAGCAGATCCCACAGGGGAGTGAACACTGAAGCTTTCTTT.

This chain joins TRBV18 and TRBJ2-7; D is perhaps TRBD2 (6 bases). CDR3 length equals 14 residues. The germline gives CDR1 KGHSH, CDR2 LQKENI. The germline V and J ends were trimmed by 3 bases and 1 base, with 10 bases remaining between them. CDR3 residues: CASSPGLMSYEQYF. In DNA form, the CDR3 reads TGTGCCAGCTCACCGGGACTGATGTCCTACGAGCAGTACTTC.

This chain links TRBV28 with TRBJ2-7, with D possibly being TRBD1 (5 bases). Trimming left V 5 bases short and J 3 bases short, with 14 bases between. The CDR3 is 14 residues long. The germline V gene encodes CDR1 MDHEN and CDR2 SYDVKM. CDR3 amino acids: CASSGSQGLYEQYF. The CDR3 region has the DNA TGTGCCAGCAGTGGCAGTCAGGGCCTCTACGAGCAGTACTTC.

V gene TRBV4-3 combines with J gene TRBJ2-1, with 12 bases fitting TRBD1. V lost 2 bases to trimming and J lost 9 bases; unmatched junction nucleotides: 8. Germline V CDR1 and CDR2: LGHNA, YSLEER. This CDR3 has 16 residues. The CDR3 loop reads CASSQYGTGGLGEQFF. In DNA, the CDR3 is TGCGCCAGCAGCCAATACGGGACAGGGGGCTTGGGTGAGCAGTTCTTC.

This clone was counted a single time. The chain carries TRBV27 and TRBJ2-7, with 9 bases that match TRBD1. Germline-derived CDR1 and CDR2 are MNHEY and SMNVEV (reference sequence). J was trimmed by 1 base and V by 6 bases; bases with no gene match: 7. CDR3 length equals 15 residues. The CDR3 nucleotides are TGTGCCAGCAGCCCAGGACAGGGGAAATCCTACGAGCAGTACTTC. It encodes CASSPGQGKSYEQYF.

This clone was counted only a few times. The chain has TRBV3-1 (or the pseudogene TRBV3-2) and TRBJ2-7, with D maybe TRBD1 (6 bases). The ends were cut back, 1 base at V and 0 bases at J, with 10 bases in the middle. The CDR3 consists of 15 residues. The germline V gene encodes CDR1 LGHDT and CDR2 YNNKEL (reference sequence). The CDR3 reads CASSQGQASSYEQYF. DNA of the CDR3: TGTGCCAGCAGCCAAGGACAGGCAAGCTCCTACGAGCAGTACTTC.

V and J are TRBV9 and TRBJ2-5, with TRBD2 matching over 9 bases. The CDR3 runs to 15 residues. CDR1 SGDLS and CDR2 YYNGEE come from the germline V gene. V lost 4 bases and J lost 5; bases outside the gene matches: 9. Written as DNA, the CDR3 is TGTGCCAGCAGCCTTGGCGGGAGGGCCTTCGAGACCCAGTACTTC. Amino acids: CASSLGGRAFETQYF.

The rearrangement uses TRBV25-1 and TRBJ1-1, with 11 positions matching TRBD1. CDR3 size: 15 residues. Germline-derived CDR1 and CDR2 are MGHDK and SYGVNS. The trim removed 1 base at V and 4 bases at J, leaving 2 bases unmatched. This CDR3 is CASSESGTGGTEAFF. CDR3 coding DNA: TGTGCCAGCAGTGAATCCGGGACAGGGGGCACTGAAGCTTTCTTT. Complete variable domain (other parts from reference TRBV25-1 and TRBJ1-1): EADIYQTPRYLVIGTGKKITLECSQTMGHDKMYWYQQDPGMELHLIHYSYGVNSTEKGDLSSESTVSRIRTEHFPLTLESARPSHTSQYLCASSESGTGGTEAFFGQGTRLTVV.

V gene TRBV19 combines with J gene TRBJ1-2; 10 bases align to TRBD1. V gave up 4 bases and J gave up 2 bases; unmatched junction bases: 13. The CDR3 totals 18 residues. The V gene's germline CDR1 is LNHDA and CDR2 SQIVND (reference sequence). Here the CDR3 reads CASSSRQGAWGANYGYTF. In DNA form, the CDR3 reads TGTGCCAGTAGTAGTCGACAGGGGGCCTGGGGTGCGAACTATGGCTACACCTTC.

This clone has only a few counts. The chain has TRBV3-1 (or the pseudogene TRBV3-2) and TRBJ1-6; D may be TRBD1 (6 bases). Germline V gene lookup returns CDR1 LGHDT and CDR2 YNNKEL (reference sequence). Deletions cut 4 bases from V and 10 bases from J, with 17 bases between. The CDR3 contains 15 residues. Here the CDR3 reads CASSPRDNDGSPLHF. The DNA for the CDR3 is TGTGCCAGCAGCCCTCGGGACAACGACGGGTCACCCCTCCACTTT.

The rearrangement uses TRBV7-9 and TRBJ1-5; 9 positions match TRBD1. This CDR3 spans 17 amino acids. Germline CDR1 reads SEHNR; CDR2 reads FQNEAQ (reference sequence). V lost 5 bases, J lost 4 bases, and 12 bases stayed unmatched. CDR3 region: CASSASTGTGPNQPQHF. The CDR3 DNA reads TGTGCCAGCAGCGCCTCCACCGGGACAGGGCCTAATCAGCCCCAGCATTTT.

The V gene is TRBV2, the J gene TRBJ2-5; TRBD2 agrees at 8 bases. This CDR3 has 16 residues. The J segment lost 2 bases and the V segment lost 0 bases, leaving 5 bases of the junction unmatched. CDR1 and CDR2 from the germline V gene are SNHLY and FYNNEI. The CDR3 protein is CASSEAFGGRQETQYF. In nucleotides, the CDR3 is TGTGCCAGCAGTGAAGCTTTCGGCGGGAGGCAAGAGACCCAGTACTTC.

The chain links TRBV28 to TRBJ1-5, with 7 bases lining up with TRBD1. There are 15 residues in the CDR3. The trim removed 4 bases at V and 3 bases at J, leaving 6 bases unmatched. Germline V lookup: CDR1 MDHEN, CDR2 SYDVKM. CDR3 residues: CASSSLDRDNQPQHF. CDR3 DNA: TGTGCCAGCAGTTCATTAGACAGGGACAATCAGCCCCAGCATTTT.

This clone was recorded a few times. The genes are TRBV5-4 and TRBJ1-1, with TRBD1 identical over 11 bases. CDR1 SGHNT and CDR2 YYREEE come from the germline V gene (reference sequence). The CDR3 runs to 14 residues. V gave up 5 bases and J gave up 1 base; unmatched junction bases: 1. CDR3: CASRGTGGNTEAFF. DNA of the CDR3: TGTGCCAGCAGGGGGACAGGGGGGAACACTGAAGCTTTCTTT.

This chain joins TRBV5-1 and TRBJ2-7; 8 bases match TRBD2. The trim removed 5 bases at V and 1 base at J, leaving 11 bases unmatched. Germline assignment: CDR1 SGHRS and CDR2 YFSETQ. This CDR3 region has 16 residues. CDR3 residues: CASSIAPSGSSYEQYF. For the CDR3, the DNA is TGCGCCAGCAGTATCGCTCCTAGCGGGTCGTCCTACGAGCAGTACTTC.

The J gene is TRBJ1-2, the V gene TRBV18; D remains unclear. The V and J ends lost 2 bases and 6 bases respectively, with 16 bases between them. The CDR3 has 15 residues. Germline-derived CDR1 and CDR2 are KGHSH and LQKENI. This CDR3 is CASSPERLVVHGYTF. The CDR3 nucleotides read TGTGCCAGCTCACCAGAGCGACTTGTTGTCCATGGCTACACCTTC.

The J gene is TRBJ2-2, the V gene TRBV15, with 11 bases that match TRBD2. The germline V gene has CDR1 LNHNV and CDR2 YYDKDF (reference sequence). V was clipped by 0 bases and J by 6 bases; unmatched bases: 3. This CDR3 contains 16 residues. This CDR3 reads CATSRDSGRVPGELFF. In DNA form, the CDR3 reads TGTGCCACCAGCAGAGATAGCGGGAGGGTTCCCGGGGAGCTGTTTTTT.

This sequence joins TRBV7-9 and TRBJ1-2; unclear D gene. The CDR3 extends over 15 amino acids. V lost 4 bases and J 5 bases, leaving 17 bases between the germline ends. In germline, CDR1 is SEHNR, CDR2 FQNEAQ (reference sequence). CDR3 nucleotides: TGTGCCAGCAGCTCCCCCCTTGGGCGGAGGTATGGCTACACCTTC. Translated: CASSSPLGRRYGYTF.

A few counts support this clone. This sequence joins TRBV5-1 and TRBJ2-1; D uncertain. This CDR3 is built from 15 residues. Germline loops: CDR1 SGHRS, CDR2 YFSETQ. Trimming took 1 base from V and 0 from J, leaving 8 bases between them. The CDR3 loop is CASSLLGASYNEQFF. The CDR3 bases are TGCGCCAGCAGCTTGCTAGGTGCCTCCTACAATGAGCAGTTCTTC.

The chain joins TRBV28 to TRBJ1-4; D uncertain. Per the germline V gene, CDR1 is MDHEN and CDR2 is SYDVKM. The CDR3 sequence is 15 residues long. V dropped 7 bases and J dropped 0 bases, with 12 bases sitting between them. The DNA of the CDR3 is TGTGCCAGCAACGCGCGGGGTGCAACTAATGAAAAACTGTTTTTT. It is translated as CASNARGATNEKLFF. Using reference TRBV28 and TRBJ1-4 for the parts outside the CDR3, the full variable domain is DVKVTQSSRYLVKRTGEKVFLECVQDMDHENMFWYRQDPGLGLRLIYFSYDVKMKEKGDIPEGYSVSREKKERFSLILESASTNQTSMYLCASNARGATNEKLFFGSGTQLSVL.

This clone was picked up a small number of times. The chain combines TRBV7-9 with TRBJ2-3; 15 nucleotides agree with TRBD2. The J segment lost 5 bases and the V segment lost 5 bases, leaving 8 bases of the junction unmatched. In germline, CDR1 is SEHNR, CDR2 FQNEAQ (reference sequence). This CDR3 is built from 17 residues. This chain's CDR3 is CASSPWTSGRGGDTQYF. The DNA for the CDR3 is TGTGCCAGCAGCCCCTGGACTAGCGGGAGGGGGGGAGATACGCAGTATTTT.

The rearrangement links TRBV2 to TRBJ2-7; 12 bases align to TRBD1. The CDR3 runs 15 residues. With V trimmed by 5 bases and J by 5 bases, 7 bases remained unmatched. Germline CDR1 reads SNHLY; CDR2 reads FYNNEI. The CDR3: CASSRDRGRFDEQYF. The CDR3, as DNA: TGTGCCAGCAGTCGGGACAGGGGGCGTTTTGACGAGCAGTACTTC. The full variable domain, completed using reference TRBV2 and TRBJ2-7, is EPEVTQTPSHQVTQMGQEVILRCVPISNHLYFYWYRQILGQKVEFLVSFYNNEISEKSEIFDDQFSVERPDGSNFTLKIRSTKLEDSAMYFCASSRDRGRFDEQYFGPGTRLTVT.